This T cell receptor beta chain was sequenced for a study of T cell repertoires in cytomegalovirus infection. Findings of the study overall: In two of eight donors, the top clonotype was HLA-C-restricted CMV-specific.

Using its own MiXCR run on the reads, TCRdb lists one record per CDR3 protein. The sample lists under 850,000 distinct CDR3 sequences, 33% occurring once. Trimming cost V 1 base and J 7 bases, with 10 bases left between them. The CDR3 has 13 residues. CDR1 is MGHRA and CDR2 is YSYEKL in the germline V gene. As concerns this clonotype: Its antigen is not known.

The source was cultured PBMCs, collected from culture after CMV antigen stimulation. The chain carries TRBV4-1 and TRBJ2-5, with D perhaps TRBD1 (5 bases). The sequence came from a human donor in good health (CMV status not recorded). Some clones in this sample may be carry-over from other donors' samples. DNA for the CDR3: TGCGCCAGCAGCCAAGCAGGGCTGGGGACCCAGTACTTC. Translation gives CASSQAGLGTQYF.